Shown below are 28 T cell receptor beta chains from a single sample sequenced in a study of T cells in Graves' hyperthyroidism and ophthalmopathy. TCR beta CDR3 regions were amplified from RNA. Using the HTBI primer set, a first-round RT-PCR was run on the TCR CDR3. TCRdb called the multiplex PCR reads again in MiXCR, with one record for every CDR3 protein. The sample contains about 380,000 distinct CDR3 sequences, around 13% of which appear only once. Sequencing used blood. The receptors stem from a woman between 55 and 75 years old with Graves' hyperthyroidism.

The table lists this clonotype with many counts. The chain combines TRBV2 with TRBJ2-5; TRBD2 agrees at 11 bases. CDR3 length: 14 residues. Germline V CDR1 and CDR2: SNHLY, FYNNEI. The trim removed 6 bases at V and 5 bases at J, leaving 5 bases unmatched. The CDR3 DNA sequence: TGTGCCAGCAGGCTAGCGGGAGGCGGGGAGACCCAGTACTTC. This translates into CASRLAGGGETQYF.

The CDR3 nucleotides are TGTGCCAGCAGTTTCGCACAGATGAACTATGGCTACACCTTC. This encodes CASSFAQMNYGYTF. The rearrangement links TRBV28 to TRBJ1-2; no clear D. CDR3 length: 14 amino acids. Germline CDR1 MDHEN, CDR2 SYDVKM. The V end was cut by 3 bases, the J end by 2 bases, with 10 bases between.

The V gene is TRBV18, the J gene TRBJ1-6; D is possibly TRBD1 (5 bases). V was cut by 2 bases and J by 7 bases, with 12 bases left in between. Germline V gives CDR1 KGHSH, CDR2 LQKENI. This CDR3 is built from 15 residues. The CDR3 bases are TGTGCCAGCTCACCAGAGCAGGGCAGGAATTCACCCCTCCACTTT. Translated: CASSPEQGRNSPLHF.

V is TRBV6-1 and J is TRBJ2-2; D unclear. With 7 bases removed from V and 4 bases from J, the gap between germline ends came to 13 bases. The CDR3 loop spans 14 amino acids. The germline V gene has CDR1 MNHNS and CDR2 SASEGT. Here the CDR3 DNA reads TGTGCCAGCACTCCCTCCGCTGGCACCGGGGAGCTGTTTTTT. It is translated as CASTPSAGTGELFF.

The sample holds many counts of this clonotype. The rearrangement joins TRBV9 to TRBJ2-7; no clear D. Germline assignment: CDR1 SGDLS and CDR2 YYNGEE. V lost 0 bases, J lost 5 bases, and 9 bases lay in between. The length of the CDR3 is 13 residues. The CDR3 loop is CASSVAGRHEQYF. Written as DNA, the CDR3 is TGTGCCAGCAGCGTAGCCGGGCGTCACGAGCAGTACTTC.

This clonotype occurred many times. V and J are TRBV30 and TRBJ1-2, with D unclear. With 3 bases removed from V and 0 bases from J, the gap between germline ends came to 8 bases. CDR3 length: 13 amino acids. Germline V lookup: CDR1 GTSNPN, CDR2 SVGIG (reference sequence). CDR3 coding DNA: TGTGCCTGGAGCCAAGGAGCTAACTATGGCTACACCTTC. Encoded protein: CAWSQGANYGYTF.

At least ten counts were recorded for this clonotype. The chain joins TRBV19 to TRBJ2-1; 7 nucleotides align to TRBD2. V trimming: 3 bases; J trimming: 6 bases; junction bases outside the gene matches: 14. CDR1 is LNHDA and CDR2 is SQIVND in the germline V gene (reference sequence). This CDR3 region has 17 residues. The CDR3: CASSIFPEGGRTNEQFF. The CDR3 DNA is TGTGCCAGTAGTATTTTCCCAGAGGGAGGGAGAACCAATGAGCAGTTCTTC.

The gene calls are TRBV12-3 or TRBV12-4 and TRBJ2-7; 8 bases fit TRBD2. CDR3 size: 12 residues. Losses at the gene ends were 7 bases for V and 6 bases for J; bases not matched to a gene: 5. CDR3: CASNSGTSEQYF. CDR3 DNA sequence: TGTGCCAGCAACTCCGGGACTAGCGAGCAGTACTTC.

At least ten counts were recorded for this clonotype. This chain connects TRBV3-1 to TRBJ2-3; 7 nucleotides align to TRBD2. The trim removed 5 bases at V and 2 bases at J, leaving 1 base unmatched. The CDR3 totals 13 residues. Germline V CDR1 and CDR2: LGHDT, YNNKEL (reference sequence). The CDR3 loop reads CASSGDYTDTQYF. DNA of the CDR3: TGTGCCAGCAGCGGGGACTACACAGATACGCAGTATTTT.

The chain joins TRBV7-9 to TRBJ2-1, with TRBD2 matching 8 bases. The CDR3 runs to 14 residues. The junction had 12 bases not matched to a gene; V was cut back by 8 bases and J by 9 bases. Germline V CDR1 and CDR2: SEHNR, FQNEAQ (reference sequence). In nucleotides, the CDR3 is TGTGCCAGCCGCGTCCCAGCGGGAGAGAGTGAGCAGTTCTTC. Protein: CASRVPAGESEQFF.

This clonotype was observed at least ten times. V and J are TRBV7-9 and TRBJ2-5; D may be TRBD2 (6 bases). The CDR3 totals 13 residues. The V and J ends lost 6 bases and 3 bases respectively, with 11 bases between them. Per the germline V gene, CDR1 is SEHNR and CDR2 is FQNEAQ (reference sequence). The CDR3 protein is CASSFPGEETQYF. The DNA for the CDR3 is TGTGCCAGCAGTTTCCCGGGGGAAGAGACCCAGTACTTC.

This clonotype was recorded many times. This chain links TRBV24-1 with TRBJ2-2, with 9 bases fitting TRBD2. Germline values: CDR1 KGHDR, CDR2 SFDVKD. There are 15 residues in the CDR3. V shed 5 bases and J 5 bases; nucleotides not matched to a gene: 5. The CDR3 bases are TGTGCCACCAGTGCGGTACTAGCGGGTACCGGGGAGCTGTTTTTT. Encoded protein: CATSAVLAGTGELFF.

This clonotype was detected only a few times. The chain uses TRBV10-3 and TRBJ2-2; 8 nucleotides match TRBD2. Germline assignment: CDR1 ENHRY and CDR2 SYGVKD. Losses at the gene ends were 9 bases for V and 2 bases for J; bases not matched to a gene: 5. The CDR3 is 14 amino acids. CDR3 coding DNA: TGTGCCATGTCCGGGACTAGTAACACCGGGGAGCTGTTTTTT. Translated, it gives CAMSGTSNTGELFF.

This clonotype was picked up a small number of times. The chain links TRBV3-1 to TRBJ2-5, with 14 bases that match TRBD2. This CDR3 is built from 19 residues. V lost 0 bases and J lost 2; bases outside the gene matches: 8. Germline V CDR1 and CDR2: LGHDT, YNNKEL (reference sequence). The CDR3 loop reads CASSQDSRLAGGGQETQYF. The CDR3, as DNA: TGTGCCAGCAGCCAAGATTCAAGACTAGCGGGAGGGGGGCAAGAGACCCAGTACTTC.

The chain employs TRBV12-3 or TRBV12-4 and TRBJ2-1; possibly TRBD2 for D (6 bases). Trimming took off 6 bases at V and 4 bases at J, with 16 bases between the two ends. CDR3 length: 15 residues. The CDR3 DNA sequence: TGTGCCAGCAGCCCCGAGGCTAGCGTTTACAATGAGCAGTTCTTC. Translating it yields CASSPEASVYNEQFF.

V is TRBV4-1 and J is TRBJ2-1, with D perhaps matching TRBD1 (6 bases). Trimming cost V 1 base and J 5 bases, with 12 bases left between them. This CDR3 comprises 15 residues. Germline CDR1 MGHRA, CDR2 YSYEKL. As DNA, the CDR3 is TGCGCCAGCAGCCAAGGGCCGGGACATAACAATGAGCAGTTCTTC. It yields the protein CASSQGPGHNNEQFF.

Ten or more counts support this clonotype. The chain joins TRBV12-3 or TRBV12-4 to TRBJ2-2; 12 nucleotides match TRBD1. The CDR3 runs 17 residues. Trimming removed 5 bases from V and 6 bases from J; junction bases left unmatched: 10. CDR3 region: CASSPTSGTGGSGELFF. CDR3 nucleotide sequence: TGTGCCAGCAGTCCCACCTCCGGGACAGGGGGCTCCGGGGAGCTGTTTTTT.

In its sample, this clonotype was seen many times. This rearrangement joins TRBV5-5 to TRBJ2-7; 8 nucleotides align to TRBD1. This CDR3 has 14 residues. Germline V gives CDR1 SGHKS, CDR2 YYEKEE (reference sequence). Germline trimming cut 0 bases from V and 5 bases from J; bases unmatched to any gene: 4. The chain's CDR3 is CASSLGQGWNEQYF. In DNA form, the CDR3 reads TGTGCCAGCAGCTTGGGACAGGGGTGGAACGAGCAGTACTTC.

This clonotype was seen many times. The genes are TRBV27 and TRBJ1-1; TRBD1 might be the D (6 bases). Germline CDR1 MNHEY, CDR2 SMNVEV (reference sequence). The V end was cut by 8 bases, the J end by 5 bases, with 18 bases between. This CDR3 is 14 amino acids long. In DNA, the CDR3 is TGTGCCAGCGTTGGAGGGGGGGGGAGAACTGAAGCTTTCTTT. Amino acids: CASVGGGGRTEAFF.

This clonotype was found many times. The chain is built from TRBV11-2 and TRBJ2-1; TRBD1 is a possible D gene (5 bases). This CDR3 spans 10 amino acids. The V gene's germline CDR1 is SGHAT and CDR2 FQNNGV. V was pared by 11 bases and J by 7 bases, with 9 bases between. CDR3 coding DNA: TGTGCCGTGGCAGGGAATGAGCAGTTCTTC. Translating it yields CAVAGNEQFF.

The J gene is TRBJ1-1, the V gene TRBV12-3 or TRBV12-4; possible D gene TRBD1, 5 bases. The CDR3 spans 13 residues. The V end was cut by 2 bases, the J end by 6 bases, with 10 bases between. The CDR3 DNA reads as TGTGCCAGCAGTTTAAGGAGGGGCCCTGAAGCTTTCTTT. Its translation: CASSLRRGPEAFF.

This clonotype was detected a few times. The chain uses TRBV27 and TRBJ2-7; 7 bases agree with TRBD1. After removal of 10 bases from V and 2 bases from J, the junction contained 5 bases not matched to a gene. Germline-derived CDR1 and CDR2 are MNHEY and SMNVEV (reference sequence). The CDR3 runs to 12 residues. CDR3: CATRDSTYEQYF. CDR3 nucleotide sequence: TGTGCCACCCGGGACAGCACCTACGAGCAGTACTTC.

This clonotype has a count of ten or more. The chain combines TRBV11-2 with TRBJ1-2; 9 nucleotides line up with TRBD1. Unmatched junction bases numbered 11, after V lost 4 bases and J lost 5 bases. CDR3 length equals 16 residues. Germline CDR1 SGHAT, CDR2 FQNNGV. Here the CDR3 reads CASSSNNRGRGYGYTF. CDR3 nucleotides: TGTGCCAGCAGCTCAAACAACAGGGGGCGCGGTTATGGCTACACCTTC.

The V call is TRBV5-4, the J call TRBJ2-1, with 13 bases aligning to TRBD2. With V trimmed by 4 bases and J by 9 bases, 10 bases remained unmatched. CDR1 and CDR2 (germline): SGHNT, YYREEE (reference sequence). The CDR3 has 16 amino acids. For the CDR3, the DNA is TGTGCCAGCAGCCCTGGGGGACTAGCGGGATCGGGTGAGCAGTTCTTC. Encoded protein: CASSPGGLAGSGEQFF. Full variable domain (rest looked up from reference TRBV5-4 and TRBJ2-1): ETGVTQSPTHLIKTRGQQVTLRCSSQSGHNTVSWYQQALGQGPQFIFQYYREEENGRGNFPPRFSGLQFPNYSSELNVNALELDDSALYLCASSPGGLAGSGEQFFGPGTRLTVL.

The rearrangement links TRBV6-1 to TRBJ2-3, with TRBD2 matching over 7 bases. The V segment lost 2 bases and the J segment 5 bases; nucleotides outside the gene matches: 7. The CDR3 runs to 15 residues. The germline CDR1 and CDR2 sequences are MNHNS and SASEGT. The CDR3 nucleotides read TGTGCCAGCAGTGAATGGGCGGGAGAATTAGATACGCAGTATTTT. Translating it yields CASSEWAGELDTQYF.

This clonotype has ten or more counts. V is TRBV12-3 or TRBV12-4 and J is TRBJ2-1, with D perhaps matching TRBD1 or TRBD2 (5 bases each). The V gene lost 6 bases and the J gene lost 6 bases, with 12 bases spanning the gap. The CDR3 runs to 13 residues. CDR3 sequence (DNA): TGTGCCAGCAGCCCGGGACGTCTCAATGAGCAGTTCTTC. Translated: CASSPGRLNEQFF.

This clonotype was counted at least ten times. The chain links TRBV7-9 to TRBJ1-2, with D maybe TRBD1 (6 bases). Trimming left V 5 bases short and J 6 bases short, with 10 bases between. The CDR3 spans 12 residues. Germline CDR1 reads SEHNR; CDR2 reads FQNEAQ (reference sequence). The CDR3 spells CASSPRTDGYTF. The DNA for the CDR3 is TGTGCCAGCAGCCCCCGGACAGATGGCTACACCTTC.

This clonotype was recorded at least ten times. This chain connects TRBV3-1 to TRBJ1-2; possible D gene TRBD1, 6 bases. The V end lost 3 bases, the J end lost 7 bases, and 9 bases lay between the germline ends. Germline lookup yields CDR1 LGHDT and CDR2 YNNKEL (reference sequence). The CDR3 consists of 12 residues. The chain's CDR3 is CASSHQGSGYTF. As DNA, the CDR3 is TGTGCCAGCAGCCATCAGGGGAGTGGCTACACCTTC. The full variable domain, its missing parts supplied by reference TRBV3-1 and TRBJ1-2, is DTAVSQTPKYLVTQMGNDKSIKCEQNLGHDTMYWYKQDSKKFLKIMFSYNNKELIINETVPNRFSPKSPDKAHLNLHINSLELGDSAVYFCASSHQGSGYTFGSGTRLTVV.